This T cell receptor (beta chain) is drawn from a study of spatial heterogeneity in lung cancer. In the study overall: Within raw reads, each unique TCR and UMI combination appeared on average more than ten times.

Unique molecular identifiers, one per molecule, were present on every TCR cDNA molecule. MiXCR, applied by TCRdb to the 5' RACE reads, yields one record per CDR3 protein. The table has some 39,000 distinct CDR3 sequences, approximately 6.8% seen once. The V gene lost 4 bases and the J gene lost 6 bases, with 15 bases spanning the gap. This CDR3 has 14 residues. In germline, CDR1 is SGHRS, CDR2 YFSETQ. This clonotype was detected only a few times. Stated time point: sample taken at primary tumor resection. Unsorted whole RNA samples from tumor, nontumor lung or frozen PBMC were sequenced. This clonotype was sampled from a female donor with early-stage non-small cell lung cancer. Sequenced here: PBMCs, sampled at surgery. The rearrangement links TRBV5-1 to TRBJ2-3, with D perhaps being TRBD1 or TRBD2 (5 bases each). CDR3: CASSQIRRDDTQYF. In nucleotides, the CDR3 is TGCGCCAGCAGCCAAATCCGCAGGGACGATACGCAGTATTTT.